This T cell receptor beta chain derives from a study of cytomegalovirus exposure and HLA in healthy donors. Points from the study as a whole: A later analysis reportedly found that, within productive TCRs, an Asian-associated ancestry cluster had fewer N-insertions than the mean observed across the roughly 690 donors. HLA allele associations emerged for about 18,000 TCR beta sequences in a later analysis, at 0.05 false discovery rate. Available immune exposure information was restricted to CMV serostatus only. Prior analysis indicated that the majority of TCR beta V segments exhibited productivity approximately 90% or approximately 30% of the time.

Comments on this clone: The target antigen is unknown.

The V and J ends lost 6 bases and 5 bases, in that order; junction bases with no gene match: 12. The CDR3 is 15 amino acids. Germline CDR1 and CDR2: SNHLY and FYNNEI. PCR involved 60 Vbeta and 13 Jbeta primers. Profiled with immunoSEQ multiplex PCR; TCRdb holds only in-frame clones, not every one. The data show roughly 150,000 clones, around 75% seen once. The chain carries TRBV2 and TRBJ2-7; 8 bases are shared with TRBD2. The material sequenced was PBMCs. The receptor comes from a female donor in good health and CMV-seronegative. CDR3 residues: CASRAKRERLDEQYF. Here the CDR3 DNA reads TGTGCCAGCAGGGCAAAGCGGGAGAGGTTGGACGAGCAGTACTTC. The whole variable domain, filled in from reference TRBV2 and TRBJ2-7, reads EPEVTQTPSHQVTQMGQEVILRCVPISNHLYFYWYRQILGQKVEFLVSFYNNEISEKSEIFDDQFSVERPDGSNFTLKIRSTKLEDSAMYFCASRAKRERLDEQYFGPGTRLTVT.